This TCR beta chain was identified during a study of beta chain features in type 1 diabetes. The study's findings and limits: There were fewer insertions and more deletions at the VDJ junctions of type 1 diabetes patients.

Expressed TCRB transcripts were sequenced after all isolated RNA was converted to cDNA. Here immunoSEQ multiplex PCR was the method, and the copy in TCRdb shows in-frame clones only, minus some. The sample holds about 140,000 clones, about 9.7% seen once. Regarding this clone: Its antigen is as yet unknown.

The sequence came from a woman aged 40 to 55 in good health. Sequencing was carried out using central memory CD4+ T cells from blood.

This chain's CDR3 is CASSRNGTGRSEQYF. DNA for the CDR3: TGTGCCAGCAGCCGAAACGGGACAGGGAGGAGCGAGCAGTACTTC. The chain couples TRBV7-9 to TRBJ2-7; 9 positions match TRBD1. The CDR3 is 15 amino acids. CDR1 is SEHNR and CDR2 is FQNEAQ in the germline V gene (reference sequence). Unmatched junction bases numbered 11, after V lost 5 bases and J lost 6 bases.